This T cell receptor (beta chain) was identified during a study of control samples from healthy donors and cancer patients. The CDR3 extends over 14 amino acids. CDR1 is LNHDA, CDR2 SQIVND, per germline (reference sequence). V shed 4 bases and J shed 5 bases, with 14 bases lying between them. The protocol was immunoSEQ multiplex PCR, while the TCRdb copy is restricted to in-frame clones and leaves out a portion. The sample has under 100,000 clones; 85% to 95% are singletons. The sequenced material came from blood. The receptor comes from a woman aged 25 to 45 in good health. The genes are TRBV19 and TRBJ1-1; D possibly corresponds to TRBD1 (6 bases). The CDR3: CASSTQTGRTEAFF. The DNA for the CDR3 is TGTGCCAGTAGTACACAAACAGGGCGTACTGAAGCTTTCTTT.